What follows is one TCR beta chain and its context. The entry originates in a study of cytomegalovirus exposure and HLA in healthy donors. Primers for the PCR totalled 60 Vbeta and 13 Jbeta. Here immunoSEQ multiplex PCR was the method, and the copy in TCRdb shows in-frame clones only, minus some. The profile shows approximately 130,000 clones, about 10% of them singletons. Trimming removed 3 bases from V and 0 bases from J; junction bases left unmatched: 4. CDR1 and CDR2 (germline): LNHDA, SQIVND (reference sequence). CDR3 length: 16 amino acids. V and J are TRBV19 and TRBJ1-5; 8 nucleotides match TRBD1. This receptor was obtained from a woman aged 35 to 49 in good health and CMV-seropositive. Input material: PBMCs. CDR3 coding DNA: TGTGCCAGTAGTATGAGACAGGGGCCTAGCAATCAGCCCCAGCATTTT. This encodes CASSMRQGPSNQPQHF.